Below, 24 T cell receptor beta chains from the same sample are listed, as sequenced in a study of blood T cell repertoires in COVID-19. Profiled with immunoSEQ multiplex PCR; TCRdb holds only in-frame clones, not every one. The sample consists of more than 60,000 clones, 80% to 90% of them appearing once. The sequenced material came from peripheral blood. All receptors derive from a man aged 60 to 69 with acute or convalescent COVID-19.

This sequence joins TRBV2 and TRBJ1-6; maybe TRBD1 (6 bases). Germline V gene lookup returns CDR1 SNHLY and CDR2 FYNNEI. This CDR3 region has 14 residues. V shed 5 bases and J shed 10 bases, with 15 bases lying between them. In nucleotides, the CDR3 is TGTGCCAGCAGTACCGGGGGGGGCGGGTCACCCCTCCACTTT. Translated: CASSTGGGGSPLHF.

The chain combines TRBV18 with TRBJ1-6; 7 bases fit TRBD1. V shed 0 bases, J shed 14 bases, and the junction held 13 bases outside the gene matches. Germline CDR1 reads KGHSH; CDR2 reads LQKENI. The CDR3 contains 16 residues. The CDR3, as DNA: TGTGCCAGCTCACCACCGGGACAGTACCATGTGTCGTCCCTCCACTTT. Translation gives CASSPPGQYHVSSLHF.

The V call is TRBV10-2, the J call TRBJ2-1; TRBD2 agrees at 9 bases. The CDR3 runs 14 residues. Looked up from germline, CDR1 is WSHSY and CDR2 is SAAADI. The trim removed 5 bases at V and 9 bases at J, leaving 8 bases unmatched. The CDR3 reads CASSSRSSGVEQFF. Here the CDR3 DNA reads TGCGCCAGCAGTAGTCGTTCTAGCGGGGTTGAGCAGTTCTTC.

This clone was seen only once. The chain links TRBV19 to TRBJ2-3, with 7 bases fitting TRBD1. The CDR3 runs to 16 residues. Germline V gene lookup returns CDR1 LNHDA and CDR2 SQIVND (reference sequence). V dropped 7 bases and J dropped 0; count of bases not matched to a gene: 10. As DNA, the CDR3 is TGTGCCAGTAAGCACAGGGGATACTCTAGCACAGATACGCAGTATTTT. It translates to CASKHRGYSSTDTQYF. Supplemented by reference TRBV19 and TRBJ2-3, the full variable domain reads DGGITQSPKYLFRKEGQNVTLSCEQNLNHDAMYWYRQDPGQGLRLIYYSQIVNDFQKGDIAEGYSVSREKKESFPLTVTSAQKNPTAFYLCASKHRGYSSTDTQYFGPGTRLTVL.

DNA of the CDR3: TGTGCCAGCAGCCAAGACGCAGGGGGCGGCTACACCTTC. Translated: CASSQDAGGGYTF. The chain combines TRBV3-1 (or the pseudogene TRBV3-2) with TRBJ1-2; 8 bases map to TRBD1. There are 13 residues in the CDR3. V was pared by 0 bases and J by 8 bases, with 2 bases of the junction left unmatched. The germline V gene encodes CDR1 LGHDT and CDR2 YNNKEL (reference sequence).

This clone was recorded a few times. The chain links TRBV5-1 to TRBJ1-1, with unresolved D. The CDR3 contains 14 residues. V was cut by 1 base and J by 6 bases, with 13 bases left in between. Germline V gives CDR1 SGHRS, CDR2 YFSETQ. The CDR3: CASSLTSGFAEAFF. Written as DNA, the CDR3 is TGCGCCAGCAGCTTGACTTCCGGGTTCGCTGAAGCTTTCTTT.

V gene TRBV10-3 combines with J gene TRBJ2-2; 9 positions match TRBD2. With 10 bases clipped from V and 5 bases from J, the junction kept 11 bases outside the gene matches. CDR3 length: 15 residues. Germline-derived CDR1 and CDR2 are ENHRY and SYGVKD. The CDR3 nucleotides read TGTGCCACGAGAACTCGCGGGGGGGAGACCGGGGAGCTGTTTTTT. Amino acids: CATRTRGGETGELFF.

The CDR3 region is CASSVGHGGAADTQYF. CDR3 DNA: TGTGCCAGCAGCGTAGGACACGGGGGGGCCGCAGATACGCAGTATTTT. The chain uses TRBV9 and TRBJ2-3; 8 nucleotides agree with TRBD2. The J segment lost 4 bases and the V segment lost 0 bases, leaving 7 bases of the junction unmatched. CDR1 is SGDLS, CDR2 YYNGEE, per germline. There are 16 residues in the CDR3.

The chain recombines TRBV10-3 with TRBJ1-3; D is ambiguous. The germline V gene has CDR1 ENHRY and CDR2 SYGVKD. V was clipped by 0 bases and J by 0 bases, with 6 bases between them. This CDR3 comprises 15 residues. CDR3 protein: CAISESSASGNTIYF. Here the CDR3 DNA reads TGTGCCATCAGTGAGTCGAGCGCCTCTGGAAACACCATATATTTT.

The rearrangement links TRBV7-6 to TRBJ1-1; no clear D gene. Per germline, CDR1 SGHVS and CDR2 FNYEAQ. This CDR3 contains 15 residues. Trimming pared 7 bases from V and 3 bases from J, leaving 18 bases between. In DNA form, the CDR3 reads TGTGCCAGCATCCCACCCGAGGGTATTGACACTGAAGCTTTCTTT. It specifies CASIPPEGIDTEAFF.

The chain employs TRBV19 and TRBJ2-7; TRBD1 might be the D (6 bases). Trimming cost V 1 base and J 3 bases, with 16 bases left between them. CDR1 and CDR2 (germline): LNHDA, SQIVND (reference sequence). The CDR3 is made up of 16 amino acids. Here the CDR3 DNA reads TGTGCCAGTAGTATAGGTCAGGGGACGGACCGCTACGAGCAGTACTTC. It specifies CASSIGQGTDRYEQYF.

The chain is built from TRBV19 and TRBJ2-7; TRBD1 might be the D (6 bases). CDR1 is LNHDA, CDR2 SQIVND, per germline (reference sequence). V lost 5 bases and J lost 1, with 12 bases in between. The CDR3 is made up of 14 amino acids. CDR3 sequence reads: CASSEGGLSYEQYF. In nucleotides, the CDR3 is TGTGCCAGTAGTGAAGGGGGTCTTTCCTACGAGCAGTACTTC. Combining the CDR3 with reference TRBV19 and TRBJ2-7 gives the whole variable domain DGGITQSPKYLFRKEGQNVTLSCEQNLNHDAMYWYRQDPGQGLRLIYYSQIVNDFQKGDIAEGYSVSREKKESFPLTVTSAQKNPTAFYLCASSEGGLSYEQYFGPGTRLTVT.

The gene calls are TRBV11-2 and TRBJ1-2, with TRBD1 identical over 7 bases. CDR3 size: 13 residues. The junction had 8 bases not matched to a gene; V was cut back by 7 bases and J by 6 bases. Germline lookup yields CDR1 SGHAT and CDR2 FQNNGV. The CDR3 nucleotides read TGTGCCAGCATCATGGGACAGAATCATGGCTACACCTTC. Translating it yields CASIMGQNHGYTF.

This chain joins TRBV4-2 and TRBJ2-1; D is unclear. CDR1 and CDR2 (germline): LGHNA, YNFKEQ. The CDR3 loop spans 14 amino acids. V lost 1 base to trimming and J lost 9 bases, with 13 bases between them. CDR3 residues: CASSQGRQSGEQFF. In DNA, the CDR3 is TGTGCCAGCAGCCAAGGGCGTCAGTCGGGTGAGCAGTTCTTC.

This chain links TRBV2 with TRBJ2-1; 8 bases are shared with TRBD1. Germline V CDR1 and CDR2: SNHLY, FYNNEI. The CDR3 length is 14 residues. Trimming at V came to 8 bases and at J to 5 bases, leaving 8 bases not matched to a gene. The CDR3 protein is CASGQETGDNEQFF. CDR3 in DNA: TGTGCCAGCGGGCAAGAGACAGGGGACAATGAGCAGTTCTTC.

The V and J genes are TRBV10-1 and TRBJ2-1; D ambiguous. In germline, CDR1 is WNHNN, CDR2 SYGVQD (reference sequence). The V end lost 3 bases, the J end lost 5 bases, and 14 bases lay between the germline ends. The CDR3 runs 15 residues. The CDR3 DNA follows: TGCGCCAGCAGTGAATCCGGGTCTGCAAACAATGAGCAGTTCTTC. This gives the protein CASSESGSANNEQFF.

V gene TRBV7-9 combines with J gene TRBJ2-3; 8 nucleotides align to TRBD2. The germline CDR1 and CDR2 sequences are SEHNR and FQNEAQ (reference sequence). The CDR3 has 17 residues. V lost 1 base to trimming and J lost 0 bases; unmatched junction nucleotides: 6. CDR3 residues: CASSLGWRGESTDTQYF. The DNA of the CDR3 is TGTGCCAGCAGCTTAGGGTGGCGGGGGGAGAGCACAGATACGCAGTATTTT.

V is TRBV2 and J is TRBJ1-5, with 8 bases lining up with TRBD1. This CDR3 has 17 amino acids. V lost 4 bases and J lost 6; bases outside the gene matches: 14. Germline assignment: CDR1 SNHLY and CDR2 FYNNEI. The DNA for the CDR3 is TGTGCCAGCAGTGTATTTCGGCAGGGGGCAAGGGGTCAGCCCCAGCATTTT. Translation gives CASSVFRQGARGQPQHF.

V usage is TRBV11-3 and J usage is TRBJ2-3; 8 bases are shared with TRBD1. Losses at the gene ends were 6 bases for V and 3 bases for J; bases not matched to a gene: 14. Per germline, CDR1 SGHNT and CDR2 YENEEA. This CDR3 spans 17 amino acids. This chain's CDR3 is CASRFGTGDLATDTQYF. The CDR3 DNA sequence: TGTGCCAGCAGATTTGGGACAGGCGATTTGGCTACAGATACGCAGTATTTT.

This clone was seen a handful of times. The chain has TRBV9 and TRBJ1-2, with 8 bases aligning to TRBD1. This CDR3 is 15 amino acids long. Germline loops: CDR1 SGDLS, CDR2 YYNGEE. The V gene end was trimmed by 0 bases and the J gene end by 5 bases; junction bases not matched to a gene: 6. CDR3 region: CASSVETGVGYGYTF. In DNA form, the CDR3 reads TGTGCCAGCAGCGTAGAGACAGGGGTTGGTTATGGCTACACCTTC.

J is TRBJ1-3 and V is TRBV3-1 (or the pseudogene TRBV3-2); 11 positions agree with TRBD1. V dropped 0 bases and J dropped 4; count of bases not matched to a gene: 5. The CDR3 has 17 amino acids. Per germline, CDR1 LGHDT and CDR2 YNNKEL (reference sequence). The CDR3 here is CASSQEGTGGRGNTIYF. DNA of the CDR3: TGTGCCAGCAGCCAAGAGGGGACAGGGGGGAGAGGAAACACCATATATTTT.

V usage is TRBV5-6 and J usage is TRBJ1-3; 7 bases map to TRBD1. V trimming: 3 bases; J trimming: 4 bases; junction bases outside the gene matches: 4. The length of the CDR3 is 14 residues. The V gene's germline CDR1 is SGHDT and CDR2 YYEEEE. The CDR3 bases are TGTGCCAGCAGCTCCTGGACAGGAGGAAACACCATATATTTT. Its translation: CASSSWTGGNTIYF.

The chain is built from TRBV9 and TRBJ1-4; the D is unclear. This CDR3 has 16 amino acids. Germline V CDR1 and CDR2: SGDLS, YYNGEE. V lost 3 bases and J lost 0, with 12 bases in between. The DNA for the CDR3 is TGTGCCAGCAGCGAAACCCCTACTGCAACTAATGAAAAACTGTTTTTT. Its translation: CASSETPTATNEKLFF. Using reference TRBV9 and TRBJ1-4 for the parts outside the CDR3, the full variable domain is DSGVTQTPKHLITATGQRVTLRCSPRSGDLSVYWYQQSLDQGLQFLIQYYNGEERAKGNILERFSAQQFPDLHSELNLSSLELGDSALYFCASSETPTATNEKLFFGSGTQLSVL.

The chain links TRBV4-1 to TRBJ2-6; a possible D gene is TRBD2 (5 bases). With 4 bases removed from V and 2 bases from J, the gap between germline ends came to 6 bases. CDR3 length equals 14 residues. Germline assignment: CDR1 MGHRA and CDR2 YSYEKL. CDR3 DNA: TGCGCCAGCAGCCTACTAGCTGGGGCCAACGTCCTGACTTTC. Translation: CASSLLAGANVLTF.